This is a list of T cell receptor beta chains from one sample in a study of identical twins. Via MiXCR, TCRdb re-called the 5' RACE reads, giving one row per CDR3 protein. The sample lists a few hundred thousand distinct CDR3 sequences; 9.5% to 10% were seen once. These data were likewise used in another study, on yellow fever vaccine responses in identical twins.

Material for sequencing was PBMCs. Receptors originate from a woman younger than 30 in good health. Both conserved end residues are part of each CDR3. A D gene is named only where the DNA matches it firmly. Expanded clones are given a class, and other clones once, few, many or no size at all.

TRBV6-1	TRBJ2-7	TRBD1	many	TGTGCCAGCAGTATCCGGACAGGGCGTCCCTACGAGCAGTACTTC	CASSIRTGRPYEQYF
TRBV30	TRBJ2-7	.	few	TGTGCCTGGAGCACAGGCTCCTACGAGCAGTACTTC	CAWSTGSYEQYF
TRBV3-1	TRBJ2-2	TRBD2	few	TGTGCCAGCAGCGCCGCGGGGAGGGCCACCGGGGAGCTGTTTTTT	CASSAAGRATGELFF
TRBV9	TRBJ2-2	.	few	TGTGCCAGCAGCGTAGCGGCAGGGTTGAACACCGGGGAGCTGTTTTTT	CASSVAAGLNTGELFF
TRBV30	TRBJ1-2	.	few	TGTGCCTGGTCACACGACCGCCCCGGCTACACCTTC	CAWSHDRPGYTF
TRBV20-1	TRBJ1-6	.	few	TGCAGTGCTATCTGGGGTAATTCACCCCTCCACTTT	CSAIWGNSPLHF
TRBV20-1	TRBJ2-3	.	few	TGCAGTGCCCCGGTTGGCGATACGCAGTATTTT	CSAPVGDTQYF
TRBV30	TRBJ2-3	.	few	TGTGCCTGGAGTGCGGCGGGTAGCACAGATACGCAGTATTTT	CAWSAAGSTDTQYF
TRBV18	TRBJ2-6	.	once	TGTGCCAGCTCACCAATGAGCCTCTCTGGGGCCAACGTCCTGACTTTC	CASSPMSLSGANVLTF
TRBV10-3	TRBJ2-7	.	.	TGTGCCATCAGGGAGACAGACCCAACCATCTCCTACGAGCAGTACTTC	CAIRETDPTISYEQYF
TRBV5-6	TRBJ2-5	TRBD2	few	TGTGCCAGCAGCCAGACTAGCGGGGGGGCCGAGACCCAGTACTTC	CASSQTSGGAETQYF
TRBV10-3	TRBJ2-3	.	.	TGTGCCATCTGGAGCGGCACAGATACGCAGTATTTT	CAIWSGTDTQYF
TRBV20-1	TRBJ2-3	TRBD2	few	TGCAGTGCTAGAGATCCTAGCGGCCTCACAGATACGCAGTATTTT	CSARDPSGLTDTQYF
TRBV14	TRBJ2-5	TRBD2	.	TGTGCCAGCAGCCAACACACCTGGACTAGCGAAACGTACCAAGAGACCCAGTACTTC	CASSQHTWTSETYQETQYF
TRBV7-9	TRBJ2-7	.	few	TGTGCCAGCAGCCGGGACACCATTCCCCCCTACGAGCAGTACTTC	CASSRDTIPPYEQYF
TRBV7-9	TRBJ2-7	.	.	TGTGCCAGCAGCTTAGTTGCAGGGATCTACGAGCAGTACTTC	CASSLVAGIYEQYF
TRBV4-1	TRBJ2-3	.	.	TGCGCCAGCAGCCAGGGGCCGATGTCAGATACGCAGTATTTT	CASSQGPMSDTQYF
TRBV9	TRBJ2-3	TRBD2	many	TGTGCCAGCAGCGCGGGGACTAGCGGGAGGTACTTTGCCACAGATACGCAGTATTTT	CASSAGTSGRYFATDTQYF
TRBV12-3/TRBV12-4	TRBJ2-2	TRBD1	many	TGTGCCAGCAGTTTTCTGGGGTACAGGGGGCTGGTCGGGGAGCTGTTTTTT	CASSFLGYRGLVGELFF
TRBV24-1	TRBJ2-7	.	few	TGTGCCACCAGTGATCCCGGACAGCGCGAGCAGTACTTC	CATSDPGQREQYF
TRBV27	TRBJ2-3	TRBD2	.	TGTGCCAGTACTAGACTAGCGCATAGCACAGATACGCAGTATTTT	CASTRLAHSTDTQYF
TRBV6-2/TRBV6-3	TRBJ1-1	TRBD1	many	TGTGCCAGCAGTTTGGACAGGGTAGAAACTGAAGCTTTCTTT	CASSLDRVETEAFF
TRBV20-1	TRBJ1-2	.	few	TGCAGTGCTAAACCTCAGTGGGGCTACACCTTC	CSAKPQWGYTF
TRBV6-4	TRBJ2-1	TRBD1	.	TGTGCCAGCAGTGGATCGCCGGGACAGGGGGCCAATGAGCAGTTCTTC	CASSGSPGQGANEQFF
TRBV15	TRBJ2-4	.	many	TGTGCCACCAGCAGGGGGGGTGTCTTAGCCAAAAACATTCAGTACTTC	CATSRGGVLAKNIQYF
TRBV7-9	TRBJ1-1	.	few	TGTGCCAGCAGCTCCCGGGGTGAAGCTTTCTTT	CASSSRGEAFF
TRBV12-3/TRBV12-4	TRBJ2-1	.	few	TGTGCCAGCAGTTTAGGAGGAATTGGGACCTACAATGAGCAGTTCTTC	CASSLGGIGTYNEQFF
TRBV20-1	TRBJ2-1	TRBD2	few	TGCAGTGCTAGAGATAGAGGGACTAGCGACTACAATGAGCAGTTCTTC	CSARDRGTSDYNEQFF
TRBV20-1	TRBJ1-1	.	many	TGCAGTGCTATGACAGGACTGAACACTGAAGCTTTCTTT	CSAMTGLNTEAFF
TRBV12-3/TRBV12-4	TRBJ2-1	TRBD2	many	TGTGCCACCGGGGGGGGCGGTAACAATGAGCAGTTCTTC	CATGGGGNNEQFF
TRBV4-3	TRBJ2-2	TRBD2	few	TGCGCCAGCAGCCAAGATCTGCTAGCGGTTAACACCGGGGAGCTGTTTTTT	CASSQDLLAVNTGELFF
TRBV3-1	TRBJ2-3	.	many	TGTGCCAGCAGCTACGGAGGCGGGGTGGGAGATACGCAGTATTTT	CASSYGGGVGDTQYF
TRBV7-9	TRBJ1-2	.	many	TGTGCCAGCAGCACCCTGACGGGAGAGAGAAGCTATGGCTACACCTTC	CASSTLTGERSYGYTF
TRBV5-6	TRBJ2-1	TRBD2	few	TGTGCCAGCAGCTTGTTAACTAGCGGGTTCGAGAATGAGCAGTTCTTC	CASSLLTSGFENEQFF
TRBV20-1	TRBJ2-3	TRBD1	.	TGCAGTGCAAGAGATCTGGGACAGGGCGAGGCAGATACGCAGTATTTT	CSARDLGQGEADTQYF
TRBV9	TRBJ2-1	TRBD2	.	TGTGCCAGCAGCGATAGCGGGGGGGCAGATGAGCAGTTCTTC	CASSDSGGADEQFF
TRBV18	TRBJ2-7	.	few	TGTGCCAGCTCACCTACACAGGTGGGCTCCTACGAGCAGTACTTC	CASSPTQVGSYEQYF
TRBV5-5	TRBJ2-3	TRBD1	.	TGTGCCAGCAGCTTAGGACAGGGGAAAAGCACAGATACGCAGTATTTT	CASSLGQGKSTDTQYF
TRBV12-5	TRBJ2-3	TRBD2	.	TGTGCTAGTGGTTTGGGTAGCGGGGGGGCTGTAGATACGCAGTATTTT	CASGLGSGGAVDTQYF
TRBV7-8	TRBJ2-7	TRBD2	.	TGTGCCAGCAGCTTAAGCCGCACGGGACTAGCGGGGACCTACGAGCAGTACTTC	CASSLSRTGLAGTYEQYF
TRBV24-1	TRBJ2-3	TRBD2	few	TGTGCCACCAGTGAGCCGGGGGGCGGGAGGATAGCAGATACGCAGTATTTT	CATSEPGGGRIADTQYF
TRBV20-1	TRBJ2-3	TRBD2	.	TGCAGTGCTAGAGATGTCGGGAGGATAATCACAGATACGCAGTATTTT	CSARDVGRIITDTQYF
TRBV27	TRBJ2-7	TRBD1	few	TGTGCCAGCAGTTTGGACAGGGGGTTCTCCTACGAGCAGTACTTC	CASSLDRGFSYEQYF
TRBV4-3	TRBJ2-1	.	few	TGCGCCAGCAGCCAAGATATAAACGCAGTGTCCTACAATGAGCAGTTCTTC	CASSQDINAVSYNEQFF
TRBV10-3	TRBJ2-7	.	many	TGTGCCATCAGGACGGACAGAAGCTCCTACGAGCAGTACTTC	CAIRTDRSSYEQYF
TRBV20-1	TRBJ2-7	TRBD1	.	TGCAGTGCTAGGAGCGGACAGGGCTTCTACGAGCAGTACTTC	CSARSGQGFYEQYF
TRBV27	TRBJ1-2	.	few	TGTGCCAGCAGTTTGAAGGGAACCAACTATGGCTACACCTTC	CASSLKGTNYGYTF
TRBV2	TRBJ2-3	.	.	TGTGCCAGCAATTACAGGGTGGGGGCGGATACGCAGTATTTT	CASNYRVGADTQYF